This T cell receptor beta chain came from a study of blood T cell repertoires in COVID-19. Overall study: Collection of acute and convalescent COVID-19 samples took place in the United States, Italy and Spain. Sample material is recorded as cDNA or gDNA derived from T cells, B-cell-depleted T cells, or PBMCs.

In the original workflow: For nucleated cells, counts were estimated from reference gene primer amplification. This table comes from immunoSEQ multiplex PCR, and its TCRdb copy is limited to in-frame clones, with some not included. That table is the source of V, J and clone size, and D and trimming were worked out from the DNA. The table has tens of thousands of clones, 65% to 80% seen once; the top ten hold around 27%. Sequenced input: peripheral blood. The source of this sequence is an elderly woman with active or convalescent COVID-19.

The CDR3 here is CASSASAGSYNEQFF. The DNA of the CDR3 is TGTGCCAGCAGTGCTTCAGCGGGGTCCTACAATGAGCAGTTCTTC. The chain uses TRBV6-4 and TRBJ2-1; 7 nucleotides agree with TRBD2. Trimming at V came to 4 bases and at J to 1 base, leaving 4 bases not matched to a gene. The CDR3 runs 15 residues. The germline V gene encodes CDR1 MRHNA and CDR2 SNTAGT.